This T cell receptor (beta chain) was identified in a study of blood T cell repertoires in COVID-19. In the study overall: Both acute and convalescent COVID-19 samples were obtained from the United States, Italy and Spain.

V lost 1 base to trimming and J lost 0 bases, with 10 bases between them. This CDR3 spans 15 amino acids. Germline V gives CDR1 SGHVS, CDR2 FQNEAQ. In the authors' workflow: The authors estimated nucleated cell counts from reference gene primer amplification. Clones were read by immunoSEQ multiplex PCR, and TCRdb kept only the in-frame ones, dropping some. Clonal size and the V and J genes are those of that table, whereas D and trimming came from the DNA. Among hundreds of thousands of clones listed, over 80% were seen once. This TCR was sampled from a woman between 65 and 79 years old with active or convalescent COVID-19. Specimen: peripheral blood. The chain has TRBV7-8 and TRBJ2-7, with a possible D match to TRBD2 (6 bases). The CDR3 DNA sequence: TGTGCCAGCAGCTTAGTCGGGGGATTCTCCTACGAGCAGTACTTC. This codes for CASSLVGGFSYEQYF.